This T cell receptor beta chain was obtained from a study of shared clonotypes between healthy human individuals. Trimming took 10 bases from V and 2 from J; bases not matched to a gene: 11. Germline V lookup: CDR1 WSHSY, CDR2 SAAADI. The CDR3 is 14 amino acids. Sequencing used immunoSEQ multiplex PCR; TCRdb keeps in-frame clones, though not all of them. This table has about 640,000 clones, around 72% appearing once. This rearrangement joins TRBV10-2 to TRBJ2-7; 7 positions agree with TRBD1. The receptor was isolated from a woman aged 25 to 39 in good health. The sample taken for sequencing was memory CD4+ T cells sorted from blood. Documented subset: CD45RA-negative fraction. The CDR3 nucleotides read TGCGCCACATGGGACAGAGTTCACACCTACGAGCAGTACTTC. Its protein is CATWDRVHTYEQYF.